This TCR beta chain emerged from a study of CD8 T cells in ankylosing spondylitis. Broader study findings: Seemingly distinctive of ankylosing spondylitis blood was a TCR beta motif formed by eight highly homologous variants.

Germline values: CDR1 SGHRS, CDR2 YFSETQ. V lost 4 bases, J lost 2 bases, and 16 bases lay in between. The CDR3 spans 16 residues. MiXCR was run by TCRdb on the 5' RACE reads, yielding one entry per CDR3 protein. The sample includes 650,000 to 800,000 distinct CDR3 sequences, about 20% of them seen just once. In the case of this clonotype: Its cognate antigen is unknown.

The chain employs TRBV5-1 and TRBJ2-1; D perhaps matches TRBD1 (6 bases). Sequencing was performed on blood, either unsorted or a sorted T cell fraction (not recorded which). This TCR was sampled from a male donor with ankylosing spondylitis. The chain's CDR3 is CASSTRTVYAYNEQFF. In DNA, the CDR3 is TGCGCCAGCAGCACACGGACAGTTTATGCCTACAATGAGCAGTTCTTC. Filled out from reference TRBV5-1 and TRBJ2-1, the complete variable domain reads KAGVTQTPRYLIKTRGQQVTLSCSPISGHRSVSWYQQTPGQGLQFLFEYFSETQRNKGNFPGRFSGRQFSNSRSEMNVSTLELGDSALYLCASSTRTVYAYNEQFFGPGTRLTVL.